These T cell receptor beta chains were read from a single sample in a study of blood T cell repertoires in COVID-19. Method: immunoSEQ multiplex PCR; TCRdb's copy keeps in-frame clones and lacks some. The sample holds roughly 150,000 clones, around 80% seen once. Sequenced: PBMCs or T cells enriched from blood (not recorded which). The receptors were gathered from a man between 70 and 80 years old who had been exposed to COVID-19. Each CDR3 is given with its conserved first and last residue. D genes are given only for firm matches. Expanded clones get a size class; other rows say once, few or many, or leave the size out.

J gene: TRBJ2-7; D gene: .; V gene: TRBV28; clone size: .; CDR3 length: 12; CDR3 protein: CASRDRDYEQYF; CDR3 DNA: TGTGCCAGCAGGGACAGAGACTACGAGCAGTACTTC
J gene: TRBJ2-7; D gene: TRBD2; V gene: TRBV10-3; clone size: .; CDR3 length: 14; CDR3 protein: CAISDSGGPGEQYF; CDR3 DNA: TGTGCCATCAGTGACTCGGGAGGGCCAGGCGAGCAGTACTTC
J gene: TRBJ2-3; D gene: TRBD2; V gene: TRBV11-3; clone size: .; CDR3 length: 17; CDR3 protein: CASSQSVGLAGGGTQYF; CDR3 DNA: TGTGCCAGCAGCCAGAGCGTAGGACTAGCGGGGGGTGGAACGCAGTATTTT
J gene: TRBJ1-5; D gene: .; V gene: TRBV5-1; clone size: .; CDR3 length: 14; CDR3 protein: CASSLRGGSQPQHF; CDR3 DNA: TGCGCCAGCAGCTTGAGAGGGGGAAGTCAGCCCCAGCATTTT
J gene: TRBJ2-2; D gene: TRBD2; V gene: TRBV7-6; clone size: .; CDR3 length: 17; CDR3 protein: CASSSLFSGGAPGELFF; CDR3 DNA: TGTGCCAGCAGCTCACTGTTTAGCGGGGGGGCCCCCGGGGAGCTGTTTTTT
J gene: TRBJ2-7; D gene: TRBD1; V gene: TRBV5-5; clone size: many; CDR3 length: 13; CDR3 protein: CASSRQGAYEQYF; CDR3 DNA: TGTGCCAGCAGCCGACAGGGGGCCTACGAGCAGTACTTC
J gene: TRBJ1-1; D gene: .; V gene: TRBV7-3; clone size: .; CDR3 length: 13; CDR3 protein: CASSSLGGSEAFF; CDR3 DNA: TGTGCCAGCAGCTCCCTAGGCGGGTCCGAAGCTTTCTTT
J gene: TRBJ1-6; D gene: TRBD1; V gene: TRBV6-5; clone size: few; CDR3 length: 13; CDR3 protein: CASTGQGVTPLHF; CDR3 DNA: TGTGCCAGCACTGGACAGGGGGTGACACCCCTCCACTTT
J gene: TRBJ2-7; D gene: TRBD1; V gene: TRBV11-2; clone size: .; CDR3 length: 15; CDR3 protein: CASSRGQGGSYEQYF; CDR3 DNA: TGTGCCAGCAGTCGGGGACAGGGGGGCTCCTACGAGCAGTACTTC
J gene: TRBJ1-1; D gene: .; V gene: TRBV21-1; clone size: .; CDR3 length: 15; CDR3 protein: CAGEQGLLVYTEAFF; CDR3 DNA: TGTGCCGGGGAACAGGGCCTACTGGTGTACACTGAAGCTTTCTTT
J gene: TRBJ2-7; D gene: TRBD1; V gene: TRBV7-2; clone size: .; CDR3 length: 15; CDR3 protein: CASSLEGGRIYEQYF; CDR3 DNA: TGTGCCAGCAGCTTAGAAGGGGGCCGGATTTACGAGCAGTACTTC
J gene: TRBJ1-1; D gene: .; V gene: TRBV14; clone size: .; CDR3 length: 14; CDR3 protein: CASSQEPRGAEAFF; CDR3 DNA: TGTGCCAGCAGCCAGGAGCCCCGGGGGGCTGAAGCTTTCTTT
J gene: TRBJ2-3; D gene: .; V gene: TRBV10-3; clone size: .; CDR3 length: 13; CDR3 protein: CAISARSADTQYF; CDR3 DNA: TGTGCCATCAGTGCCAGGTCCGCAGATACGCAGTATTTT
J gene: TRBJ2-4; D gene: TRBD1; V gene: TRBV6-6; clone size: .; CDR3 length: 15; CDR3 protein: CASSYPGQGGDIQYF; CDR3 DNA: TGTGCCAGCAGTTACCCCGGACAGGGTGGGGACATTCAGTACTTC
J gene: TRBJ2-1; D gene: .; V gene: TRBV5-1; clone size: once; CDR3 length: 14; CDR3 protein: CASSQGSSYNEQFF; CDR3 DNA: TGCGCCAGCAGCCAGGGGAGCTCCTACAATGAGCAGTTCTTC
J gene: TRBJ1-4; D gene: .; V gene: TRBV7-2; clone size: .; CDR3 length: 16; CDR3 protein: CASSPSPIATNEKLFF; CDR3 DNA: TGTGCCAGCAGCCCCTCCCCTATTGCAACTAATGAAAAACTGTTTTTT